This passage covers 22 T cell receptor beta chains from one sample sequenced in a study of T cell changes during pregnancy in multiple sclerosis. Assay: immunoSEQ multiplex PCR; the TCRdb copy retains only in-frame clones and omits some. The table shows roughly 76,000 clones, with 85% to 95% occurring only once. This specimen consisted of CD4+ T cells from peripheral blood mononuclear cells, obtained in the second trimester of pregnancy. Receptors were obtained from a female donor with multiple sclerosis, enrolled in a pregnancy study.

This rearrangement joins TRBV5-4 to TRBJ2-1; 11 positions match TRBD2. The CDR3 covers 15 residues. V trimming: 4 bases; J trimming: 4 bases; junction bases outside the gene matches: 4. CDR1 SGHNT and CDR2 YYREEE come from the germline V gene (reference sequence). The CDR3 DNA is TGTGCCAGCAGCAAAGGGACTAGCGGATACAATGAGCAGTTCTTC. This encodes CASSKGTSGYNEQFF.

There are a few counts of this clone. The genes are TRBV6-5 and TRBJ1-5, with D hard to call. The CDR3 loop spans 13 amino acids. In germline, CDR1 is MNHEY, CDR2 SVGAGI. Trimming took off 4 bases at V and 7 bases at J, with 11 bases between the two ends. CDR3: CASSSVGRQPQHF. The CDR3 DNA sequence: TGTGCCAGCAGTTCCGTGGGGAGACAGCCCCAGCATTTT.

The chain uses TRBV9 and TRBJ2-5, with D possibly TRBD2 on 5 matching bases. This CDR3 comprises 16 residues. Per germline, CDR1 SGDLS and CDR2 YYNGEE. V was pared by 2 bases and J by 2 bases, with 16 bases between. The CDR3 nucleotides are TGTGCCAGCAGCGTGGGGAGCAGCTCCCGACAAGAGACCCAGTACTTC. Its protein is CASSVGSSSRQETQYF.

The rearrangement joins TRBV9 to TRBJ2-7, with 13 bases aligning to TRBD2. There are 14 residues in the CDR3. V shed 4 bases and J 6 bases; nucleotides not matched to a gene: 4. CDR1 is SGDLS, CDR2 YYNGEE, per germline. The CDR3 coding sequence is TGTGCCAGCAGCTACGGGACTAGCGGGATCGAGCAGTACTTC. Amino acid sequence: CASSYGTSGIEQYF.

The rearrangement links TRBV7-2 to TRBJ2-3; D is ambiguous. The V end was cut by 6 bases, the J end by 2 bases, with 6 bases between. CDR3 size: 12 residues. The germline gives CDR1 SGHTA, CDR2 FQGNSA. The CDR3 DNA sequence: TGTGCCAGCAGAACTGACACAGATACGCAGTATTTT. Its translation is CASRTDTDTQYF.

The gene calls are TRBV29-1 and TRBJ2-2; 12 bases are shared with TRBD1. In germline, CDR1 is SQVTM, CDR2 ANQGSEA. CDR3 length: 15 residues. CDR3 nucleotides: TGCAGTTTCCGGGACAGGGGGCTAAACACCGGGGAGCTGTTTTTT. This codes for CSFRDRGLNTGELFF.

This chain connects TRBV5-1 to TRBJ1-5, with D unclear. V shed 0 bases and J shed 10 bases, with 11 bases lying between them. Germline CDR1 SGHRS, CDR2 YFSETQ. This CDR3 contains 13 residues. The CDR3: CASSLDSGGPQHF. The CDR3 bases are TGCGCCAGCAGCTTGGATAGCGGTGGACCCCAGCATTTT.

This chain uses TRBV5-4 with TRBJ1-2; 7 bases are shared with TRBD1. The germline V gene has CDR1 SGHNT and CDR2 YYREEE (reference sequence). J lost 3 bases, V lost 4 bases, and 9 bases had no gene match. The CDR3 has 15 residues. DNA for the CDR3: TGTGCCAGCAGCGCATCAGGGGGAACGGACTATGGCTACACCTTC. Encoded protein: CASSASGGTDYGYTF.

The chain links TRBV7-2 to TRBJ1-2, with unresolved D. Per germline, CDR1 SGHTA and CDR2 FQGNSA. Trimming left V 5 bases short and J 4 bases short, with 17 bases between. The CDR3 covers 15 residues. The CDR3 region is CASSAVGSTAYGYTF. The CDR3 DNA reads as TGTGCCAGCAGCGCGGTCGGATCAACCGCCTATGGCTACACCTTC. The full variable domain, rest sourced from reference TRBV7-2 and TRBJ1-2, is GAGVSQSPSNKVTEKGKDVELRCDPISGHTALYWYRQSLGQGLEFLIYFQGNSAPDKSGLPSDRFSAERTGGSVSTLTIQRTQQEDSAVYLCASSAVGSTAYGYTFGSGTRLTVV.

The rearrangement links TRBV7-9 to TRBJ1-5; perhaps TRBD1 as D (6 bases). Germline V gives CDR1 SEHNR, CDR2 FQNEAQ (reference sequence). The CDR3 loop spans 17 amino acids. V was trimmed by 0 bases and J by 1 base, leaving 13 bases between them. CDR3 bases: TGTGCCAGCAGCTTAGCCCGACAGGCGTCCAGCAATCAGCCCCAGCATTTT. It translates to CASSLARQASSNQPQHF.

Here the CDR3 DNA reads TGTGCCAGCAGCTTGTTCCTAGCGGGAGGGCCTGTAAAAGAGACCCAGTACTTC. It is translated as CASSLFLAGGPVKETQYF. The chain couples TRBV5-6 to TRBJ2-5; 12 bases map to TRBD2. Germline lookup yields CDR1 SGHDT and CDR2 YYEEEE. This CDR3 region has 18 residues. Unmatched junction bases numbered 10, after V lost 1 base and J lost 3 bases.

The chain carries TRBV9 and TRBJ2-3; the D gene is possibly TRBD2 (5 bases). This CDR3 is built from 16 residues. The germline V gene has CDR1 SGDLS and CDR2 YYNGEE. Trimming removed 3 bases from V and 3 bases from J, with 17 bases in between. CDR3 DNA: TGTGCCAGCAGCGCAAGACCGGACTGGGGAACAGATACGCAGTATTTT. Translated: CASSARPDWGTDTQYF. Filled out from reference TRBV9 and TRBJ2-3, the complete variable domain reads DSGVTQTPKHLITATGQRVTLRCSPRSGDLSVYWYQQSLDQGLQFLIQYYNGEERAKGNILERFSAQQFPDLHSELNLSSLELGDSALYFCASSARPDWGTDTQYFGPGTRLTVL.

This CDR3 is CASSLPGPDTQYF. For the CDR3, the DNA is TGCGCCAGCAGCTTGCCTGGGCCAGATACGCAGTATTTT. The gene calls are TRBV5-1 and TRBJ2-3; D gene uncertain. The V end was cut by 1 base, the J end by 4 bases, with 7 bases between. The CDR3 has 13 amino acids. CDR1 SGHRS and CDR2 YFSETQ come from the germline V gene.

The chain combines TRBV18 with TRBJ2-5; possible D gene TRBD1, 5 bases. CDR3 length: 19 residues. Trimming took 2 bases from V and 5 from J, leaving 27 bases between them. CDR1 is KGHSH, CDR2 LQKENI, per germline. The CDR3 nucleotides read TGTGCCAGCTCACCATTTATTCTTCAGGGTCCCCCGACCGAGGAGACCCAGTACTTC. Translating gives CASSPFILQGPPTEETQYF.

The chain carries TRBV21-1 and TRBJ2-7; the table calls TRBD1, which could not be checked here. TRBV21-1 is assigned pseudogene status. The CDR3 is made up of 13 amino acids. The CDR3 spells CASSKDICYEQYF. As DNA, the CDR3 is TGTGCCAGCAGTAAGGACATTTGCTACGAGCAGTACTTC.

The rearrangement links TRBV5-6 to TRBJ2-3; TRBD2 matches at 8 bases. The CDR3 consists of 16 residues. The ends lost 2 bases at V and 1 base at J; junction bases unmatched: 6. CDR1 and CDR2 from the germline V gene are SGHDT and YYEEEE. CDR3 residues: CASSFDVSGGTDTQYF. For the CDR3, the DNA is TGTGCCAGCAGCTTTGATGTTAGCGGGGGCACAGATACGCAGTATTTT.

The genes are TRBV6-6 and TRBJ2-5; 10 nucleotides line up with TRBD2. The CDR3 length is 14 residues. Germline trimming cut 1 base from V and 5 bases from J; bases unmatched to any gene: 1. Per germline, CDR1 MNHNY and CDR2 SVGAGI (reference sequence). The CDR3 here is CASSYLTSGETQYF. CDR3 in DNA: TGTGCCAGCAGTTACTTGACTAGCGGGGAGACCCAGTACTTC.

This chain connects TRBV5-6 to TRBJ1-2; D might be TRBD1 (6 bases). Germline V gene sequence: CDR1 SGHDT, CDR2 YYEEEE. Trimming took off 2 bases at V and 7 bases at J, with 6 bases between the two ends. This CDR3 is built from 11 residues. The CDR3 sequence: CASSLGGGYTF. DNA for the CDR3: TGTGCCAGCAGCTTAGGGGGTGGCTACACCTTC.

V usage is TRBV2 and J usage is TRBJ1-2, with 7 bases fitting TRBD1. Germline V gene sequence: CDR1 SNHLY, CDR2 FYNNEI. The CDR3 extends over 15 amino acids. V shed 6 bases and J 6 bases; nucleotides not matched to a gene: 13. The CDR3 sequence: CASSVSTGNGNGYTF. The CDR3 nucleotides read TGTGCCAGCAGCGTTTCGACAGGGAATGGGAATGGCTACACCTTC.

V and J are TRBV28 and TRBJ2-7; 9 nucleotides align to TRBD1. J gave up 7 bases and V 5 bases, and 12 bases lay outside the gene matches. The CDR3 contains 15 residues. The germline CDR1 and CDR2 sequences are MDHEN and SYDVKM. The CDR3 reads CASSTPGQGIEEQYF. For the CDR3, the DNA is TGTGCCAGCAGTACGCCGGGACAGGGAATCGAAGAGCAGTACTTC.

The chain recombines TRBV9 with TRBJ1-3; TRBD1 aligns across 7 bases. CDR1 is SGDLS and CDR2 is YYNGEE in the germline V gene. V lost 3 bases and J lost 4; bases outside the gene matches: 10. This CDR3 comprises 16 residues. In nucleotides, the CDR3 is TGTGCCAGCAGCGCCCCCAGGGGACAGCCGGGAAACACCATATATTTT. The encoded protein is CASSAPRGQPGNTIYF. Variable domain in full (rest from reference TRBV9 and TRBJ1-3): DSGVTQTPKHLITATGQRVTLRCSPRSGDLSVYWYQQSLDQGLQFLIQYYNGEERAKGNILERFSAQQFPDLHSELNLSSLELGDSALYFCASSAPRGQPGNTIYFGEGSWLTVV.

This chain links TRBV10-3 with TRBJ1-1, with a possible D match to TRBD1 (5 bases). Per the germline V gene, CDR1 is ENHRY and CDR2 is SYGVKD. Trimming shortened V by 6 bases and J by 1 base, and 18 bases separated the two germline ends. The CDR3 spans 16 residues. DNA of the CDR3: TGTGCCATCAGGGACTGGGGCGGGGGAGGGAACACTGAAGCTTTCTTT. Its translation is CAIRDWGGGGNTEAFF.